The present TCR beta chain was sequenced within a study of shared clonotypes between healthy human individuals. Turning to the study itself: The plates for each donor numbered three CD4 naive, three CD4 memory, two CD8 naive and one CD8 memory.

In the study's own analysis: Junction-only sequences produced by ImmunoSEQ had no quality scores, so filtering differed. Only in-frame clones appear in the TCRdb table, and some are missing; sequencing was by immunoSEQ multiplex PCR. The V and J calls and clone size come from that table; D and trimming were worked out from the DNA. In the table there are about 1.1 million clones, around 78% of which are singletons. Findings and limits, study-wide: Rarefaction exposed incomplete sorted-subset sequencing despite large depth.

The study enrolled healthy HIV-negative adults without recent acute infections or vaccinations as donors. Points on this clone: Its antigen is undetermined.

The V and J ends lost 5 bases and 5 bases respectively, with 13 bases between them. Germline V CDR1 and CDR2: SGHAT, FQNNGV. CDR3 length: 13 residues. The sample taken for sequencing was memory CD4+ T cells from PBMCs. The subset denotes: CD45RA-negative fraction. J is TRBJ2-7 and V is TRBV11-2, with D possibly being TRBD2 (6 bases). This clonotype was obtained from a man aged 18 to 35 in good health. Some clones in this sample may be carry-over from other donors' samples. The CDR3 DNA reads as TGTGCCAGCAGCCGGGGGACTGGCCACGAGCAGTACTTC. As protein: CASSRGTGHEQYF.